This T cell receptor (beta chain) was sequenced for a study of control samples from healthy donors and cancer patients. The CDR3 loop spans 14 amino acids. The germline gives CDR1 SGHDT, CDR2 YYEEEE. V shed 4 bases and J 5 bases; nucleotides not matched to a gene: 3. Here immunoSEQ multiplex PCR was the method, and the copy in TCRdb shows in-frame clones only, minus some. In the table there are 100,000 to 150,000 clones, about 92% of which are singletons. Sequenced: blood. The chain uses TRBV5-6 and TRBJ1-2, with TRBD1 matching over 12 bases. The sequence derives from a woman aged 50 to 65 in good health. The CDR3 DNA follows: TGTGCCAGCAGCCCGGGACAGGGGGCTTATGGCTACACCTTC. This codes for CASSPGQGAYGYTF.